The 16 T cell receptor beta chains below all came from one sample that was sequenced in a study of blood T cell repertoires in COVID-19 (dated by TCRdb to between 2020 and 2021). The library was obtained by the immunoSEQ multiplex PCR assay. Held by TCRdb, this immuneACCESS table contains in-frame sequences only and omits some clones. Under half of the omission traces to an unresolved V gene where checked; the cause of the rest is unknown. The sample data list some 68,000 clones, and 70% to 90% of these were observed just once. The top ten clones comprise 3.5% to 4.5% of the sample. The sequenced sample was peripheral blood. The receptors derive from a man between 45 and 60 years old with active COVID-19.

This clone has a count of ten or more. CDR3 sequence reads: CASSLPGTGAEQYF. In nucleotides, the CDR3 is TGTGCCAGCAGTTTACCCGGGACAGGGGCCGAGCAGTACTTC. This chain uses TRBV27 with TRBJ2-7, with TRBD1 identical over 10 bases. V was clipped by 2 bases and J by 6 bases; unmatched bases: 4. The CDR3 runs to 14 residues. Germline CDR1 MNHEY, CDR2 SMNVEV (reference sequence).

The chain uses TRBV9 and TRBJ1-1; possible D gene TRBD1, 6 bases. Germline V gene data show CDR1 as SGDLS and CDR2 as YYNGEE. The CDR3 spans 14 residues. Trimming shortened V by 4 bases and J by 6 bases, and 16 bases separated the two germline ends. CDR3 residues: CASSSTTGRAEAFF. As DNA, the CDR3 is TGTGCCAGCAGCTCCACGACAGGTAGGGCTGAAGCTTTCTTT. Combining the CDR3 with reference TRBV9 and TRBJ1-1 gives the whole variable domain DSGVTQTPKHLITATGQRVTLRCSPRSGDLSVYWYQQSLDQGLQFLIQYYNGEERAKGNILERFSAQQFPDLHSELNLSSLELGDSALYFCASSSTTGRAEAFFGQGTRLTVV.

The CDR3 sequence is CASSSRISGELFF. For the CDR3, the DNA is TGTGCCAGCAGTTCCCGTATCTCCGGGGAGCTGTTTTTT. The V call is TRBV6-2 or TRBV6-3, the J call TRBJ2-2, with D unclear. CDR3 size: 13 residues. CDR1 is MNHEY, CDR2 SVGEGT, per germline. The V and J ends lost 4 bases and 6 bases respectively, with 9 bases between them.

This chain connects TRBV30 to TRBJ2-5; no firm D call. The CDR3 consists of 11 residues. CDR1 and CDR2 from the germline V gene are GTSNPN and SVGIG (reference sequence). V lost 0 bases and J 5 bases, leaving 4 bases between the germline ends. This chain's CDR3 is CAWSVLETQYF. CDR3 in DNA: TGTGCCTGGAGTGTCCTGGAGACCCAGTACTTC.

The chain recombines TRBV30 with TRBJ1-1; D call uncertain. Trimming stripped 2 bases from V and 6 bases from J, with 13 bases between. The CDR3 is made up of 13 amino acids. Germline CDR1 is GTSNPN and CDR2 is SVGIG (reference sequence). CDR3 coding DNA: TGTGCCTGGAGTCCCGGCCGACGGGCTGAAGCTTTCTTT. This translates into CAWSPGRRAEAFF.

The V and J genes are TRBV30 and TRBJ1-3; no reliable D call. The ends were cut back, 6 bases at V and 0 bases at J, with 9 bases in the middle. The CDR3 loop spans 13 amino acids. Germline V gene data show CDR1 as GTSNPN and CDR2 as SVGIG (reference sequence). CDR3 DNA: TGTGCCTGTACACCCAGCTCTGGAAACACCATATATTTT. Protein sequence: CACTPSSGNTIYF.

V and J are TRBV25-1 and TRBJ2-3; tentatively, D is TRBD2 (5 bases). Germline lookup yields CDR1 MGHDK and CDR2 SYGVNS. Trimming removed 0 bases from V and 8 bases from J, with 21 bases in between. The CDR3 has 17 residues. The CDR3 region has the DNA TGTGCCAGCAGTGAATATTCCGAGGGAGAAGGTAATGGTACGCAGTATTTT. Amino acid sequence: CASSEYSEGEGNGTQYF.

The V gene is TRBV4-3, the J gene TRBJ2-5; D possibly corresponds to TRBD2 (5 bases). V was cut by 3 bases and J by 9 bases, with 14 bases left in between. The CDR3 covers 13 residues. From germline, CDR1 is LGHNA and CDR2 YSLEER. CDR3 nucleotide sequence: TGCGCCAGCAGCCAGATCGCAGGCGGGCCCCAGTACTTC. Protein product: CASSQIAGGPQYF.

This clone was observed a single time. The V and J genes are TRBV6-2 or TRBV6-3 and TRBJ2-3; D may correspond to TRBD1 or TRBD2 (7 bases each). The V end lost 7 bases, the J end lost 5 bases, and 16 bases lay between the germline ends. The CDR3 spans 14 residues. CDR1 and CDR2 from the germline V gene are MNHEY and SVGEGT. CDR3 loop: CASTPGGEVDTQYF. The CDR3 nucleotides read TGTGCCAGCACCCCAGGGGGGGAGGTAGATACGCAGTATTTT.

V gene TRBV5-1 combines with J gene TRBJ2-7; D possibly corresponds to TRBD1 (6 bases). V lost 0 bases to trimming and J lost 3 bases, with 10 bases between them. This CDR3 is 14 amino acids long. Looked up from germline, CDR1 is SGHRS and CDR2 is YFSETQ. CDR3 nucleotides: TGCGCCAGCAGCTTGGCTAGGGGGTTCTACGAGCAGTACTTC. Translating gives CASSLARGFYEQYF. The whole variable domain, filled in from reference TRBV5-1 and TRBJ2-7, reads KAGVTQTPRYLIKTRGQQVTLSCSPISGHRSVSWYQQTPGQGLQFLFEYFSETQRNKGNFPGRFSGRQFSNSRSEMNVSTLELGDSALYLCASSLARGFYEQYFGPGTRLTVT.

The rearrangement uses TRBV6-4 and TRBJ2-1; a weak D match, TRBD2 (6 bases). Trimming removed 2 bases from V and 4 bases from J, with 12 bases in between. In germline, CDR1 is MRHNA, CDR2 SNTAGT. There are 15 residues in the CDR3. The CDR3 region is CASSDLLGLYNEQFF. The CDR3 DNA is TGTGCCAGCAGTGACCTGTTGGGACTGTACAATGAGCAGTTCTTC.

CDR3 region: CASSLMGGGNTIYF. The CDR3 nucleotides are TGTGCCAGCAGCTTAATGGGGGGTGGAAACACCATATATTTT. The chain is built from TRBV5-4 and TRBJ1-3; perhaps TRBD1 as D (5 bases). Trimming pared 2 bases from V and 3 bases from J, leaving 9 bases between. This CDR3 region has 14 residues. Germline loops: CDR1 SGHNT, CDR2 YYREEE (reference sequence).

The genes are TRBV4-3 and TRBJ1-4, with 8 positions matching TRBD1. The CDR3 is 14 amino acids. Trimming removed 4 bases from V and 8 bases from J; junction bases left unmatched: 6. From germline, CDR1 is LGHNA and CDR2 YSLEER. CDR3 nucleotides: TGCGCCAGCAGCCCCCAGGGGGCAGGGGAAAAACTGTTTTTT. Translated, it gives CASSPQGAGEKLFF.

This clone has just one count. CDR3 DNA sequence: TGTGCCAGCAGCTTAGGACAGGTCGCGAACACCGGGGAGCTGTTTTTT. Translation: CASSLGQVANTGELFF. The V and J genes are TRBV11-1 and TRBJ2-2; maybe TRBD1 (6 bases). CDR1 and CDR2 (germline): SGHAT, FQDESV (reference sequence). Trimming cost V 1 base and J 0 bases, with 9 bases left between them. The CDR3 spans 16 residues.

This CDR3 reads CASSHGGAGLSYEQYF. The CDR3 DNA reads TGTGCCAGTAGTCATGGGGGAGCGGGCCTCTCCTACGAGCAGTACTTC. The gene calls are TRBV19 and TRBJ2-7; weak D call: TRBD2 (6 bases). The V end was cut by 5 bases, the J end by 0 bases, with 17 bases between. Per the germline V gene, CDR1 is LNHDA and CDR2 is SQIVND (reference sequence). This CDR3 comprises 16 residues.

This clone was seen a handful of times. The chain recombines TRBV28 with TRBJ2-7; tentatively, D is TRBD1 (6 bases). The CDR3 is 13 residues long. V was shortened by 8 bases and J by 7 bases, with 18 bases between the two germline ends. Germline V gives CDR1 MDHEN, CDR2 SYDVKM. CDR3 sequence (DNA): TGTGCCAGCGTTACAGGGTCACTTACAGAGCAGTACTTC. Amino acids: CASVTGSLTEQYF.